What follows are 31 T cell receptor beta chains derived from one specimen sequenced in a study of beta chain features in type 1 diabetes. The study's findings and limits: In every one of the four CD4+ subsets, TCRB CDR3s were moderately but significantly shorter in Type 1 diabetes patients.

Sequenced material consisted of expressed TCRB transcripts (all of the isolated RNA was reverse transcribed). Produced via immunoSEQ multiplex PCR; TCRdb's table is partial and in-frame only. The sample consists of 55,000 to 85,000 clones, 49% of them appearing once. Antigen specificity for these receptors is unknown. Sequencing used central memory CD4+ T cells from blood. The source of these receptors is a man between 25 and 39 years old with type 1 diabetes.

V gene TRBV2 combines with J gene TRBJ1-2, with 7 bases that match TRBD1. The V gene end was trimmed by 6 bases and the J gene end by 4 bases; junction bases not matched to a gene: 5. The CDR3 loop spans 13 amino acids. Germline CDR1 SNHLY, CDR2 FYNNEI. In DNA, the CDR3 is TGTGCCAGCAGGGAACAGGGGATCTATGGCTACACCTTC. This encodes CASREQGIYGYTF.

The gene calls are TRBV6-1 and TRBJ1-1; D unclear. The CDR3 spans 15 residues. The V and J ends lost 4 bases and 0 bases respectively, with 12 bases between them. In germline, CDR1 is MNHNS, CDR2 SASEGT. DNA of the CDR3: TGTGCCAGCAGTGGCGGAGTTACATTGAACACTGAAGCTTTCTTT. Protein sequence: CASSGGVTLNTEAFF.

The CDR3 nucleotides are TGTGCCAGCAGTCCCGCGGGACAGGTGCTTACGGAACTGTTTTTT. As protein: CASSPAGQVLTELFF. The chain recombines TRBV6-6 with TRBJ1-4; 8 nucleotides align to TRBD1. The germline V gene has CDR1 MNHNY and CDR2 SVGAGI (reference sequence). The ends lost 5 bases at V and 12 bases at J; junction bases unmatched: 14. This CDR3 region has 15 residues.

The V gene is TRBV5-1, the J gene TRBJ2-3; a possible D gene is TRBD2 (7 bases). The CDR3 is made up of 16 amino acids. Germline values: CDR1 SGHRS, CDR2 YFSETQ. Trimming shortened V by 4 bases and J by 1 base, and 16 bases separated the two germline ends. CDR3 region: CASSINPGGGTDTQYF. CDR3 DNA: TGCGCCAGCAGCATAAACCCGGGGGGCGGCACAGATACGCAGTATTTT.

The rearrangement links TRBV2 to TRBJ2-7; 13 bases agree with TRBD2. V lost 5 bases, J lost 4 bases, and 5 bases stayed unmatched. The CDR3 consists of 15 residues. Germline CDR1 SNHLY, CDR2 FYNNEI. CDR3 residues: CASSQGLAGLYEQYF. The DNA for the CDR3 is TGTGCCAGCAGTCAGGGACTAGCGGGACTTTACGAGCAGTACTTC.

V gene TRBV6-1 combines with J gene TRBJ1-2; 7 positions match TRBD1. This CDR3 spans 15 amino acids. Germline lookup yields CDR1 MNHNS and CDR2 SASEGT. Trimming removed 4 bases from V and 0 bases from J; junction bases left unmatched: 5. The CDR3 is CASSVGTVSNYGYTF. The CDR3 region has the DNA TGTGCCAGCAGTGTTGGGACAGTCTCTAACTATGGCTACACCTTC.

The sample holds a few counts of this clone. The chain combines TRBV25-1 with TRBJ2-5, with 7 bases lining up with TRBD1. Germline values: CDR1 MGHDK, CDR2 SYGVNS. This CDR3 contains 15 residues. V lost 3 bases, J lost 4 bases, and 8 bases stayed unmatched. The CDR3 DNA is TGTGCCAGCAGTGACCCTCGGGACAGCTCAGAGACCCAGTACTTC. It codes for CASSDPRDSSETQYF.

J is TRBJ1-2 and V is TRBV29-1; 7 bases align to TRBD1. This CDR3 is built from 13 residues. Germline V gene data show CDR1 as SQVTM and CDR2 as ANQGSEA. The junction had 5 bases not matched to a gene; V was cut back by 5 bases and J by 2 bases. The CDR3 nucleotides read TGCAGCGTTTTGGCGGACAGGAACTATGGCTACACCTTC. Translation gives CSVLADRNYGYTF.

The J gene is TRBJ2-1, the V gene TRBV15; 8 bases align to TRBD1. With 1 base clipped from V and 9 bases from J, the junction kept 8 bases outside the gene matches. Germline-derived CDR1 and CDR2 are LNHNV and YYDKDF (reference sequence). The CDR3 covers 15 residues. Here the CDR3 reads CATSRVRGLQSEQFF. In DNA, the CDR3 is TGTGCCACCAGCAGAGTCAGGGGGCTTCAGAGTGAGCAGTTCTTC.

Only a few counts were recorded for this clone. The gene calls are TRBV15 and TRBJ2-5; TRBD2 matches at 7 bases. Trimming took 0 bases from V and 5 from J; bases not matched to a gene: 9. This CDR3 comprises 16 residues. Germline lookup yields CDR1 LNHNV and CDR2 YYDKDF (reference sequence). This CDR3 reads CATSRDQLAVGETQYF. CDR3 nucleotide sequence: TGTGCCACCAGCAGAGATCAGCTAGCGGTGGGGGAGACCCAGTACTTC.

The DNA for the CDR3 is TGTGCCAGCAGCGCGGGACACTCTAGCAATCAGCCCCAGCATTTT. This encodes CASSAGHSSNQPQHF. V gene TRBV9 combines with J gene TRBJ1-5, with D possibly TRBD1 on 6 matching bases. The length of the CDR3 is 15 residues. Germline V gene data show CDR1 as SGDLS and CDR2 as YYNGEE. Trimming pared 3 bases from V and 0 bases from J, leaving 10 bases between. Full variable domain (outside the CDR3, taken from reference TRBV9 and TRBJ1-5): DSGVTQTPKHLITATGQRVTLRCSPRSGDLSVYWYQQSLDQGLQFLIQYYNGEERAKGNILERFSAQQFPDLHSELNLSSLELGDSALYFCASSAGHSSNQPQHFGDGTRLSIL.

This sequence joins TRBV6-1 and TRBJ2-2; 10 positions agree with TRBD1. The CDR3 is 15 amino acids. Germline V gene lookup returns CDR1 MNHNS and CDR2 SASEGT. The trim removed 2 bases at V and 4 bases at J, leaving 1 base unmatched. CDR3 sequence reads: CASSEWTGGTGELFF. CDR3 sequence (DNA): TGTGCCAGCAGTGAATGGACAGGGGGCACCGGGGAGCTGTTTTTT.

The chain couples TRBV5-4 to TRBJ2-2; 8 bases align to TRBD2. The J segment lost 10 bases and the V segment lost 3 bases, leaving 14 bases of the junction unmatched. The germline CDR1 and CDR2 sequences are SGHNT and YYREEE (reference sequence). This CDR3 spans 16 amino acids. Here the CDR3 reads CASSSSSGGLSMELFF. The CDR3 DNA is TGTGCCAGCAGCTCCTCAAGCGGGGGTCTTTCAATGGAGCTGTTTTTT.

This clone has just a few counts. The chain recombines TRBV6-1 with TRBJ2-5; D perhaps matches TRBD1 (6 bases). This CDR3 has 14 amino acids. Germline assignment: CDR1 MNHNS and CDR2 SASEGT. Trimming took off 1 base at V and 7 bases at J, with 13 bases between the two ends. The CDR3 here is CASSEVNLGGTQYF. CDR3 bases: TGTGCCAGCAGTGAAGTTAACCTAGGGGGGACCCAGTACTTC.

This chain links TRBV5-6 with TRBJ1-2, with 8 bases lining up with TRBD1. Germline loops: CDR1 SGHDT, CDR2 YYEEEE. The CDR3 is made up of 13 amino acids. V trimming: 3 bases; J trimming: 8 bases; junction bases outside the gene matches: 6. The CDR3 protein is CASSSWTGSGYTF. The CDR3 DNA reads TGTGCCAGCAGCTCGTGGACAGGGAGCGGCTACACCTTC.

This clone was counted a few times. J is TRBJ2-7 and V is TRBV28, with 13 bases that match TRBD2. This CDR3 comprises 14 residues. V was clipped by 7 bases and J by 4 bases; unmatched bases: 4. Germline V gene lookup returns CDR1 MDHEN and CDR2 SYDVKM. The CDR3 sequence is CASIETSGRYEQYF. The CDR3 nucleotides are TGTGCCAGCATAGAGACTAGCGGGAGGTACGAGCAGTACTTC.

V is TRBV25-1 and J is TRBJ1-5, with 7 bases that match TRBD1. The CDR3 covers 15 residues. The junction had 4 bases not matched to a gene; V was cut back by 4 bases and J by 1 base. The V gene's germline CDR1 is MGHDK and CDR2 SYGVNS. As DNA, the CDR3 is TGTGCCAGCAGTGGACAGGGTGGGAGCAATCAGCCCCAGCATTTT. Amino acids: CASSGQGGSNQPQHF.

The rearrangement uses TRBV15 and TRBJ2-7, with D perhaps matching TRBD1 (6 bases). Trimming took off 0 bases at V and 2 bases at J, with 8 bases between the two ends. This CDR3 spans 14 amino acids. Germline V CDR1 and CDR2: LNHNV, YYDKDF (reference sequence). The CDR3 loop is CATSRDGQTYEQYF. CDR3 sequence (DNA): TGTGCCACCAGCAGAGATGGACAGACCTACGAGCAGTACTTC.

This clone was seen only a few times. The chain recombines TRBV4-2 with TRBJ2-3; the D gene is possibly TRBD2 (6 bases). Germline-derived CDR1 and CDR2 are LGHNA and YNFKEQ. Trimming left V 1 base short and J 0 bases short, with 11 bases between. The CDR3 sequence is 16 residues long. The CDR3 region has the DNA TGTGCCAGCAGCCAAGTCGGAGGGCAAAGCACAGATACGCAGTATTTT. It codes for CASSQVGGQSTDTQYF.

The chain joins TRBV4-2 to TRBJ2-3; D is unresolved. The CDR3 sequence is 17 residues long. The germline CDR1 and CDR2 sequences are LGHNA and YNFKEQ. V was pared by 0 bases and J by 0 bases, with 13 bases between. The DNA of the CDR3 is TGTGCCAGCAGCCAAGATGAAGCCAGGCTGAGCACAGATACGCAGTATTTT. This sequence encodes CASSQDEARLSTDTQYF.

The rearrangement joins TRBV11-2 to TRBJ2-1; 10 positions match TRBD1. The V gene's germline CDR1 is SGHAT and CDR2 FQNNGV. This CDR3 is 14 amino acids long. V shed 5 bases, J shed 9 bases, and the junction held 7 bases outside the gene matches. The CDR3 region has the DNA TGTGCCAGCAGCACGGTGACAGGGGGCACTGAGCAGTTCTTC. It encodes CASSTVTGGTEQFF.

This clone appeared a single time. The chain links TRBV19 to TRBJ1-5; the D gene is possibly TRBD1 (6 bases). The CDR3 totals 14 residues. Trimming shortened V by 6 bases and J by 7 bases, and 16 bases separated the two germline ends. CDR1 is LNHDA and CDR2 is SQIVND in the germline V gene (reference sequence). CDR3 coding DNA: TGTGCCAGTAGCAGCGACAGGACGAGCCAGCCCCAGCATTTT. Its translation: CASSSDRTSQPQHF.

The chain links TRBV2 to TRBJ1-5; the match to TRBD1 covers 8 bases. Looked up from germline, CDR1 is SNHLY and CDR2 is FYNNEI. Unmatched junction bases numbered 8, after V lost 6 bases and J lost 1 base. This CDR3 has 16 residues. CDR3 in amino acids: CASSEIQGASNQPQHF. Written as DNA, the CDR3 is TGTGCCAGCAGCGAAATTCAGGGGGCGAGCAATCAGCCCCAGCATTTT.

The CDR3 loop is CASSVVPGLTGELFF. CDR3 in DNA: TGTGCCAGCAGCGTAGTCCCAGGCCTCACCGGGGAGCTGTTTTTT. The gene calls are TRBV9 and TRBJ2-2; D is unresolved. This CDR3 region has 15 residues. Trimming removed 0 bases from V and 4 bases from J, with 10 bases in between. Germline loops: CDR1 SGDLS, CDR2 YYNGEE. Full variable domain (missing parts from reference TRBV9 and TRBJ2-2): DSGVTQTPKHLITATGQRVTLRCSPRSGDLSVYWYQQSLDQGLQFLIQYYNGEERAKGNILERFSAQQFPDLHSELNLSSLELGDSALYFCASSVVPGLTGELFFGEGSRLTVL.

The gene calls are TRBV5-4 and TRBJ1-4; 7 bases align to TRBD1. After removal of 4 bases from V and 7 bases from J, the junction contained 7 bases not matched to a gene. The CDR3 spans 14 residues. From germline, CDR1 is SGHNT and CDR2 YYREEE (reference sequence). In DNA form, the CDR3 reads TGTGCCAGCAGCCAGGGACAGCCTGTTGAAAAACTGTTTTTT. Its protein is CASSQGQPVEKLFF.

This clone was found a few times. The chain has TRBV19 and TRBJ1-5, with D perhaps TRBD1 (6 bases). CDR3 length equals 15 residues. V lost 3 bases to trimming and J lost 2 bases, with 11 bases between them. From germline, CDR1 is LNHDA and CDR2 SQIVND (reference sequence). The CDR3 loop is CASSMAGGGNQPQHF. The DNA of the CDR3 is TGTGCCAGTAGTATGGCGGGGGGCGGCAATCAGCCCCAGCATTTT.

This clone occurred once. This rearrangement joins TRBV4-1 to TRBJ2-3; 8 bases map to TRBD1. The CDR3 runs 15 residues. Germline V CDR1 and CDR2: MGHRA, YSYEKL. The J segment lost 3 bases and the V segment lost 1 base, leaving 3 bases of the junction unmatched. In nucleotides, the CDR3 is TGCGCCAGCAGCCAAGCCCAGGGGGCAACAGATACGCAGTATTTT. Amino acid sequence: CASSQAQGATDTQYF.

This sequence joins TRBV10-2 and TRBJ2-7, with D possibly being TRBD2 (5 bases). V shed 4 bases and J shed 5 bases, with 6 bases lying between them. Germline values: CDR1 WSHSY, CDR2 SAAADI. The CDR3 contains 11 residues. DNA for the CDR3: TGCGCCAGCAGTGGGCGGGACGAGCAGTACTTC. The encoded protein is CASSGRDEQYF.

This clone was recorded a few times. This chain joins TRBV18 and TRBJ2-7; no definite D call. Germline values: CDR1 KGHSH, CDR2 LQKENI. V gave up 2 bases and J gave up 5 bases, with 4 bases separating them. The CDR3 sequence is 11 residues long. The CDR3 here is CASSPFDEQYF. The CDR3 coding sequence is TGTGCCAGCTCACCATTCGACGAGCAGTACTTC.

This clone was seen only a few times. The chain is built from TRBV2 and TRBJ2-3; 14 bases line up with TRBD2. Germline CDR1 SNHLY, CDR2 FYNNEI. The CDR3 length is 15 residues. After removal of 7 bases from V and 4 bases from J, the junction contained 4 bases not matched to a gene. CDR3 sequence (DNA): TGTGCCAGCACCGAGGGACTAGCGGGAGCAGATACGCAGTATTTT. It specifies CASTEGLAGADTQYF.

Written as DNA, the CDR3 is TGTGCCTGGAGTATAAAGGGGTTCACCGGGGAGCTGTTTTTT. Encoded protein: CAWSIKGFTGELFF. This chain links TRBV30 with TRBJ2-2; tentatively, D is TRBD1 (5 bases). Germline V lookup: CDR1 GTSNPN, CDR2 SVGIG (reference sequence). The CDR3 is 14 amino acids. V was clipped by 2 bases and J by 4 bases, with 11 bases between them.